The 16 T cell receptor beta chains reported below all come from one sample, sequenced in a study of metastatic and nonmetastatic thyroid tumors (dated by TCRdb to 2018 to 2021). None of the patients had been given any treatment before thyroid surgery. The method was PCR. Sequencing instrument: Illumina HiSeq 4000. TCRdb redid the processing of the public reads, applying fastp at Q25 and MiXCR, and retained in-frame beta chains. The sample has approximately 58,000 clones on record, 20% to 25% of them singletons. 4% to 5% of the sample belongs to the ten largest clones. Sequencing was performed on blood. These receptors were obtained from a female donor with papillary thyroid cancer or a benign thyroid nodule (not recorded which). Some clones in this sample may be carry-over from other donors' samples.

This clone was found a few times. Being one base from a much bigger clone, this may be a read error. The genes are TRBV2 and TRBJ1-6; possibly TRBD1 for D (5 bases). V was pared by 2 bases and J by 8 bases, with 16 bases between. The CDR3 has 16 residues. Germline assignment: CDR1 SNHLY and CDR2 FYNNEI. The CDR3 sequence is CASSESWQGNDSPLHF. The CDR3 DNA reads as TGTGCCAGCAGTGAATCGTGGCAGGGAAACGATTCACCCCTCCACTTT.

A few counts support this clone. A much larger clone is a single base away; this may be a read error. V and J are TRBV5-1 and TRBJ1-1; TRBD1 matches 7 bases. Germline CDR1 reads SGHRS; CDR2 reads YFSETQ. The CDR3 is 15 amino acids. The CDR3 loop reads CASSLRQGRNTETFF. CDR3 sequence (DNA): TGCGCCAGCAGCCTGCGACAGGGAAGGAACACTGAAACTTTCTTT.

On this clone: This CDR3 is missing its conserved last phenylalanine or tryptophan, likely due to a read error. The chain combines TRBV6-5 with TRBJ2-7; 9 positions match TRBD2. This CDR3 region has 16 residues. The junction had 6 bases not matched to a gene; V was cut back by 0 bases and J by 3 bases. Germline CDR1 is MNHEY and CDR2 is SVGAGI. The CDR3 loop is CASSYSRLAAYYEQYI. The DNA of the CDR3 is TGTGCCAGCAGTTACTCCCGACTAGCGGCCTACTACGAGCAGTACATC.

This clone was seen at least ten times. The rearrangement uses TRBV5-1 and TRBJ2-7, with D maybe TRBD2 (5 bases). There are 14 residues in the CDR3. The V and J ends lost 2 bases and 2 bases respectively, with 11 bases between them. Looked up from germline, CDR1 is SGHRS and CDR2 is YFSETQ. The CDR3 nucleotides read TGCGCCAGCAGCTTAGGTGGGAGAGCCTACGAGCAGTACTTC. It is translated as CASSLGGRAYEQYF.

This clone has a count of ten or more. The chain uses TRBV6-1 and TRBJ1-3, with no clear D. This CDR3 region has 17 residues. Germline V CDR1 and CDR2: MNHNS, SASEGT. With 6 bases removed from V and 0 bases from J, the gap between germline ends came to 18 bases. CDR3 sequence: CASRLTAFYNSGNTIYF. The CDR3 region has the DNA TGTGCCAGCAGACTCACAGCTTTCTATAACTCTGGAAACACCATATATTTT.

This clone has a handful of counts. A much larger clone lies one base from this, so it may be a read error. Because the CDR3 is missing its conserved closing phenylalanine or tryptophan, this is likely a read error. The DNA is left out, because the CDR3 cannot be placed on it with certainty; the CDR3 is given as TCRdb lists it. The CDR3 region is CASRPPGWGS. This rearrangement joins TRBV7-9 to TRBJ1-6; the table's D call TRBD1 went unverified against the DNA. The CDR3 totals 10 residues, both ends included. Looked up from germline, CDR1 is SEHNR and CDR2 is FQNEAQ (reference sequence).

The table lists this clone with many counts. CDR3 loop: CASSSSGLSYEQYF. In nucleotides, the CDR3 is TGTGCCAGCAGCTCGAGCGGGCTCTCCTACGAGCAGTACTTC. The chain recombines TRBV12-3 or TRBV12-4 with TRBJ2-7, with D possibly matching TRBD2 (6 bases). The V and J ends lost 6 bases and 0 bases respectively, with 12 bases between them. The CDR3 length is 14 residues.

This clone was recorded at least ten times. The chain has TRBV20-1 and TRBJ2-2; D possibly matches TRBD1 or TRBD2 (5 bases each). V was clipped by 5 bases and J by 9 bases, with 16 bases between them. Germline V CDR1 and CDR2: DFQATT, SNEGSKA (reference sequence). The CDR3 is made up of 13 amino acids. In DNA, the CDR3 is TGCAGTGCTTGGGACCCGGCCGACAGGGAGCTGTTTTTT. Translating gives CSAWDPADRELFF.

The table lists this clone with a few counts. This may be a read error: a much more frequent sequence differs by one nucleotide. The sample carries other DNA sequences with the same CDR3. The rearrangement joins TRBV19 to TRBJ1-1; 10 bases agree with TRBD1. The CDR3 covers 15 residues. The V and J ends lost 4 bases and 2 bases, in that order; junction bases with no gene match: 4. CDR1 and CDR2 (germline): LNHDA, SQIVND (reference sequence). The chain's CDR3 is CASSTGTGENTEAFF. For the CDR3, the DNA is TGTGCCAGTAGTACAGGGACAGGGGAAAACACTGAAGCTTTCTTT.

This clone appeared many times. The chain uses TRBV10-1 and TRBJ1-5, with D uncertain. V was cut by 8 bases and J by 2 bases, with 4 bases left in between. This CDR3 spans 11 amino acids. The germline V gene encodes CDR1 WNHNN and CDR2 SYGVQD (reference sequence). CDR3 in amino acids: CASCGNQPQHF. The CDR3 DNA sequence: TGCGCCAGCTGCGGCAATCAGCCCCAGCATTTT.

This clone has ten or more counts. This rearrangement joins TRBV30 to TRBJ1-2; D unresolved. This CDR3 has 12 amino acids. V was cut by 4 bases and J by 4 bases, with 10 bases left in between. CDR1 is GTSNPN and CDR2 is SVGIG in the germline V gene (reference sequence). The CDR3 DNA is TGTGCCTGGAATAGGGAGGGCTATGGCTACACCTTC. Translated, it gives CAWNREGYGYTF.

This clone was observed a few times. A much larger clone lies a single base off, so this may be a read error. DNA for the CDR3: TGTGCCAGGAGTCCCAGTAGGCTAACCAAAAACATTCAGTACTTC. This codes for CARSPSRLTKNIQYF. The chain uses TRBV25-1 and TRBJ2-4; D gene unclear. Germline V gene data show CDR1 as MGHDK and CDR2 as SYGVNS. The CDR3 totals 15 residues. Trimming took off 9 bases at V and 2 bases at J, with 17 bases between the two ends.

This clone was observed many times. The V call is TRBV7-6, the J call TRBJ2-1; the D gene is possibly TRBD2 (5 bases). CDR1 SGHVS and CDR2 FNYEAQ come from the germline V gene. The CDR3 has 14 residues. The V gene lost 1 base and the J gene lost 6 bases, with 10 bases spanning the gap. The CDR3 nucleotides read TGTGCCAGCAGCTTAGGGCTAGCCTCCAATGAGCAGTTCTTC. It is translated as CASSLGLASNEQFF.

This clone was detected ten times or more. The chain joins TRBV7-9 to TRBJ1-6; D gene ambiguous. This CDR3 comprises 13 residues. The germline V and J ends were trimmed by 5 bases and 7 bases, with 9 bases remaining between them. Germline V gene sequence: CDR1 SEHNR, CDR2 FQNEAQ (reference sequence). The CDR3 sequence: CASSTTANSPLHF. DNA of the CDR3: TGTGCCAGCAGCACAACAGCGAATTCACCCCTCCACTTT.

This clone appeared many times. CDR3 DNA: TGTGCCAGCAGCTTAGTAGGCACAGGGTTGGGTGAAAAACTGTTTTTT. It specifies CASSLVGTGLGEKLFF. This rearrangement joins TRBV7-9 to TRBJ1-4; maybe TRBD1 (6 bases). Germline-derived CDR1 and CDR2 are SEHNR and FQNEAQ (reference sequence). The CDR3 contains 16 residues. V lost 1 base and J 7 bases, leaving 16 bases between the germline ends.

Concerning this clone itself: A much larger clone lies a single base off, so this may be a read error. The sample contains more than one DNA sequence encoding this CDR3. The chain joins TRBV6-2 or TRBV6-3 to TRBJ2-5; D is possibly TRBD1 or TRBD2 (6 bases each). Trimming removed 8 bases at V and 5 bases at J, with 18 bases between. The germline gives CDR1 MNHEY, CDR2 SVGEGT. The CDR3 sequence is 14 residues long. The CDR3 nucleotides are TGTGCCAGCCTGTTTGGCAGGGGAGGCGAGACCCAGTACTTC. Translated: CASLFGRGGETQYF.